The clone carrying this T cell receptor (beta chain) was seen more than once but under ten times. The data stem from a study of T cells in localized non-small cell lung cancer. Profiling relied on immunoSEQ multiplex PCR, and the TCRdb table lists in-frame clones only, not all of them. The repertoire holds about 26,000 clones, 91% seen once, with over 3.5% in the top ten. This sample comprised peripheral blood, obtained before any cancer treatment. The sequence was obtained from an older female donor with stage II squamous cell lung carcinoma.

Here the CDR3 DNA reads TGTGCCAGCAGCGGGAACTATGGCTACACCTTC. Protein product: CASSGNYGYTF. The chain couples TRBV14 to TRBJ1-2; D gene uncertain. The CDR3 loop spans 11 amino acids. V lost 5 bases and J lost 2, with 3 bases in between. Germline CDR1 and CDR2: SGHDN and FVKESK.